This T cell receptor beta chain was retrieved from a study of shared clonotypes between healthy human individuals (dated by TCRdb to 2018 to 2021). Broadly, across the study: A few men and two women, aged 18 to 49 years, made up the cohort. For each donor, CD4 naive and CD4 memory were each run on three plates, CD8 naive on two plates, and CD8 memory on one plate. To estimate repertoire size and how much clonotypes are shared between individuals, the study performed deep sequencing of blood TCR repertoires from roughly five healthy adults. To increase sequencing depth and limit assay-specific biases, different laboratories used diverse techniques to prepare libraries and sequence TCR repertoires. Each donor's leukapheresis produced roughly between roughly 0.94 and 9.5 billion PBMCs. The study at large found these results: Compared with non-shared clonotypes, clonotypes shared by all four sorted-subset donors had higher generation probabilities. Pairwise subsampling led to the expectation that sequencing depth would affect the degree of clonotype sharing among donors. Rarefaction of sorted-subset datasets indicated incomplete sequencing despite the large sequencing depth. When several donors were compared, the shared fraction of clonotypes was about 5.2% for naive CD4, about 4% for naive CD8, more than 2% for memory CD4, and 0.35% to 0.4% for memory CD8. Sampling was restricted to blood, and TCR repertoires in tissues likely differ from the TCR repertoires found in blood. Because the study included a small number of donors, the genetic and exposure-history diversity represented was limited. Larger estimated clonotype richness was generally found for naive subsets than for memory subsets.

Using the deep immunoSEQ assay, multiplex PCR amplified TCR CDR3 regions from genomic DNA. Extracted genomic DNA from each cell subset was spread evenly across all wells of several immunoSEQ 96-well plates, with each plate serving as a replicate. For sorted subsets, roughly 200 ng genomic DNA, equal to tens of thousands of T cell genomes, was loaded into each replicate PCR. Purified libraries were quantified with a Qubit 3.0 fluorometer, sized on a Bioanalyzer 2100, and re-quantified with the KAPA Library Quantification kit. Every immunoSEQ 96-well plate was sequenced on a separate single-read 150-cycle Illumina NextSeq 550 flow cell. The authors processed their data as follows. Because only junctional sequences without quality scores were contained in the immunoSEQ output, filtering matching that applied to full-length reads could not be performed. Sequences were annotated with PyIR, a Python wrapper for IgBLAST v1.9, and V/J genes and CDR3 were assigned using IMGT germline references. Reads with weak V/J assignments (E-value above 1e-6), missing CDR3, stop codons, out-of-frame junctions, or ambiguous translated residues were removed. V3J clonotypes were defined as sequences sharing an identical inferred V gene, J gene, and CDR3 amino acid sequence. The percentage overlap between two repertoires was calculated by dividing the number of shared unique clonotypes by the size of the smaller repertoire. Three approaches were used to assess repertoire richness: RTK rarefaction, the Chao1 estimator, and Recon v2.1 estimates of unobserved clonotypes. For all TCRbeta clonotypes obtained by the gDNA method from a few donors, generation probabilities were computed with OLGA. In TCRdb, the immuneACCESS table is reduced to in-frame sequences with V and J assigned. These tables do not hold every clone; where another copy was compared, an unresolved V gene accounts for under half, and the others remain unexplained. The V and J calls and clone size are taken from that table; D and trimming were inferred from the DNA. For this sample the table gives roughly 2.2 million clones, of which over 85% were detected only once. The top ten hold about 0.39% of the sample.

Healthy HIV-negative adults with no recently reported acute infections or vaccinations were included as donors. Every donor was a Caucasian adult living in Nashville, Tennessee, USA. CD4+ T cells were enriched by magnetic negative selection; naive cells were then positively selected on CD45RA, and the negative fraction formed the memory subset. After blood collection by leukapheresis, PBMCs were isolated using Ficoll-Histopaque density gradient centrifugation and then cryopreserved in the vapor phase of liquid nitrogen. Purity and quantity of every magnetically sorted T cell population were checked by analytical flow cytometry. From each sorted fraction, genomic DNA was isolated and quantified by UV absorbance on a Nanodrop 2000c. CDR1 and CDR2 (MNHEY, SVGAGI) derive from the germline V gene. The junction shows trimming of 5 bases on V and 1 base on J, plus 8 bases between the germline ends. The CDR3 contains 13 residues, cysteine and phenylalanine counted. The read is trimmed to its CDR3 DNA, 39 bases read in frame from base 1.

Regarding this clone: It lacks a known antigen. No base quality information exists; no much larger clone differs at one position. In the same sample, other DNA sequences code for this CDR3.

The receptor's source is a man aged 18 to 30 in good health. Some clones in this sample may be carry-over from other donors' samples. This receptor chain uses TRBV6-5 and TRBJ1-1; the D gene is unclear. Sequenced: naive CD4+ T cells from PBMCs. Explained via the paper, the cell subset or site label denotes: CD45RA+ positively selected. CDR3 protein: CASSGRGNTEAFF. The DNA sequence is TGTGCCAGCAGTGGCAGAGGGAACACTGAAGCTTTCTTT.